These 29 T cell receptor beta chains were all obtained from the same sample, sequenced in a study of CD8+ T cells in alopecia areata. Researchers sorted pooled cutaneous lymph node cells on the basis of CD4, CD8alpha, NKG2D, NKG2ACE and other markers. Sequencing relied on a cDNA template that was reverse transcribed from extracted RNA. The method was immunoSEQ multiplex PCR; TCRdb's version includes in-frame clones alone and lacks a portion of them. The table lists about 270,000 clones, with no singletons. The sequenced sample was CD4+ T cells sorted from a lymph node. All receptors come from a C3H/HeJ mouse with alopecia areata. As its MHC haplotype, the strain has H2-k.

This clone was picked up many times. Gene and germline names: mouse. At the DNA level, this CDR3 is encoded by other sequences in the same sample as well. The CDR3 spells CTCSADGTGNSDYTF. Incomplete CDR3 DNA: TGCACCTGCAGTGCAGACGGGACAGGGAACTCC. The rearrangement links TRBV1 to TRBJ1-2; 9 bases are shared with TRBD1. The DNA ends 4 residues before the CDR3 does, and the rest of the CDR3 is filled in from the germline J gene. Trimming cost V 0 bases and J 2 bases; bases outside gene matches: 1. The length of the CDR3 is 15 residues. Germline lookup yields CDR1 NSQYPW and CDR2 LRSPGD (reference sequence).

A few counts support this clone. Here the gene names and germline are mouse. The CDR3 is cut off 4 residues early in the read; its end comes from the germline J gene. Additional DNA sequences in this sample encode the identical CDR3. The gene calls are TRBV1 and TRBJ2-7; D perhaps matches TRBD1 (5 bases). Germline V CDR1 and CDR2: NSQYPW, LRSPGD (reference sequence). The CDR3 is 14 residues long. V was clipped by 3 bases and J by 0 bases, with 9 bases between them. Here the CDR3 reads CTCSAGGVSYEQYF. Partial CDR3 DNA: TGCACCTGCAGTGCTGGAGGGGTCTCCTAT.

Concerning this clone itself: All gene names here are mouse names. The CDR3 goes on 4 residues after the read ends, and that part is filled in from the germline J gene. The chain joins TRBV13-1 to TRBJ1-2; D uncertain. V was trimmed by 5 bases and J by 0 bases, leaving 8 bases between them. CDR1 NSHNY and CDR2 SYGAGN come from the germline V gene. The CDR3 sequence is 13 residues long. The CDR3 sequence is CASRITPNSDYTF. Partial CDR3 DNA: TGTGCCAGCAGAATAACACCAAACTCC.

Worth noting for this clone: Any gene name here is a mouse gene name. The sequenced fragment ends 4 residues before the CDR3 boundary, so the rest is inferred from the germline J gene. The sample contains more than one DNA sequence encoding this CDR3. J is TRBJ1-1 and V is TRBV13-3; TRBD1 agrees at 8 bases. The CDR3 runs 14 residues. The germline CDR1 and CDR2 sequences are NNHDY and SYVADS. V dropped 2 bases and J dropped 3; count of bases not matched to a gene: 3. The CDR3 region is CASSEGTGDTEVFF. The DNA read from the CDR3 is TGTGCCAGCAGTGAAGGGACAGGCGACACA.

About this clone: The genes and germline here are from mouse. The observed sequence ends 4 residues before the CDR3 terminus, with the missing tail filled in from the germline J gene. This chain uses TRBV13-2 with TRBJ1-1, with TRBD1 identical over 12 bases. The CDR3 is 15 residues long. Germline CDR1 reads NNHNN; CDR2 reads SYGAGS (reference sequence). V lost 3 bases to trimming and J lost 1 base; unmatched junction nucleotides: 1. The CDR3 DNA, read in part, is TGTGCCAGCGGTGGGGACAGGGGGCGGAACACA. Residues: CASGGDRGRNT. The CDR3 reads in full as CASGGDRGRNTEVFF.

This clone was observed a handful of times. Gene labels here are mouse ones. The CDR3 is cut off 4 residues early in the read; its end comes from the germline J gene. This chain uses TRBV13-1 with TRBJ1-1, with a weak D call TRBD1 (5 bases). Germline values: CDR1 NSHNY, CDR2 SYGAGN. Trimming removed 2 bases from V and 3 bases from J, with 11 bases in between. The CDR3 consists of 14 residues. This chain's CDR3 is CASSESGGDTEVFF. The CDR3 bases that were read are TGTGCCAGCAGTGAATCCGGGGGGGACACA.

This clone was observed a handful of times. Germline and genes: mouse. The read falls 4 residues short of the CDR3 end, and the missing part is taken from the germline J gene. The rearrangement links TRBV13-1 to TRBJ2-5, with 7 bases fitting TRBD1. Germline loops: CDR1 NSHNY, CDR2 SYGAGN. The CDR3 has 13 residues. The CDR3 loop reads CASRGQEGDTQYF. Incomplete CDR3 DNA: TGTGCCAGCAGAGGACAGGAAGGGGAC.

A word on this clone: The gene names given are mouse names. The read is 4 residues too short to cover the CDR3 end, so that end is filled in from the germline J gene. This chain links TRBV1 with TRBJ2-7; 7 nucleotides match TRBD2. Germline assignment: CDR1 NSQYPW and CDR2 LRSPGD (reference sequence). This CDR3 spans 14 amino acids. CDR3 loop: CTCSAGGGRDEQYF. The part of the CDR3 DNA that was read is TGCACCTGCAGTGCAGGGGGGGGGAGGGAT.

Details on this clone: Mouse gene names and germline throughout. The read ends 4 residues early relative to the CDR3; the germline J gene fills the gap. The V call is TRBV13-2, the J call TRBJ2-1, with 9 bases that match TRBD2. The CDR3 is made up of 14 amino acids. Trimming took 5 bases from V and 3 from J; bases not matched to a gene: 3. CDR1 and CDR2 (germline): NNHNN, SYGAGS (reference sequence). The CDR3: CASGGLGTYAEQFF. CDR3 DNA (partial): TGTGCCAGCGGAGGACTGGGGACCTATGCT.

The table lists this clone with a few counts. Gene names and germline match the mouse. This sample also contains other DNA sequences that code for the same CDR3. The sequenced CDR3 bases are TGTGCCTGGAGCCTCTGGGGGGGCGACACCGGG. This codes for CAWSLWGGDTG. The complete CDR3 sequence is CAWSLWGGDTGQLYF. The chain uses TRBV31 and TRBJ2-2, with 10 positions matching TRBD2. The read halts 4 residues ahead of the CDR3 end, with the missing end drawn from the germline J gene. This CDR3 region has 15 residues. The V gene's germline CDR1 is GKSSPN and CDR2 SITVG. Trimming took 3 bases from V and 3 from J; bases not matched to a gene: 4.

A note on this clone: Gene labels here are mouse ones. The read is 4 residues too short to cover the CDR3 end, so that end is filled in from the germline J gene. The chain couples TRBV1 to TRBJ2-1; 7 nucleotides agree with TRBD1. CDR3 length: 16 residues. The V gene end was trimmed by 1 base and the J gene end by 0 bases; junction bases not matched to a gene: 3. Germline-derived CDR1 and CDR2 are NSQYPW and LRSPGD (reference sequence). The CDR3 is CTCSAGDRTNYAEQFF. The part of the CDR3 DNA that was read is TGCACCTGCAGTGCAGGGGACAGAACTAACTATGCT.

This clone was counted only a few times. Gene labels here are mouse ones. With the read ending 4 residues before the CDR3 end, the germline J gene is used to fill in that end. The chain uses TRBV13-2 and TRBJ2-5, with D perhaps matching TRBD1 (5 bases). This CDR3 spans 15 amino acids. V lost 2 bases to trimming and J lost 1 base, with 11 bases between them. Germline CDR1 NNHNN, CDR2 SYGAGS (reference sequence). Here the CDR3 reads CASGDPGRHQDTQYF. Partial CDR3 DNA: TGTGCCAGCGGTGACCCAGGGAGACACCAAGAC.

With respect to this clone: Each gene name is a mouse one. The read finishes 4 residues shy of the CDR3 end, and the germline J gene is used to complete it. This chain joins TRBV5 and TRBJ2-7; 8 positions match TRBD2. From germline, CDR1 is LGHNA and CDR2 YNLKQL (reference sequence). The CDR3 contains 12 residues. The CDR3 region is CASRGGQHEQYF. CDR3 DNA (partial): TGTGCCAGCAGGGGGGGGCAGCAT.

This clone was picked up a small number of times. Gene names and germline refer to mouse. The CDR3 is cut off 3 residues early in the read; its end comes from the germline J gene. Other nucleotide sequences from this sample produce the same CDR3. The rearrangement uses TRBV4 and TRBJ1-6; the match to TRBD1 covers 8 bases. TRBJ1-6 is flagged as an ORF with uncertain function. This CDR3 is 14 amino acids long. V lost 4 bases, J lost 7 bases, and 3 bases stayed unmatched. Germline V lookup: CDR1 LGHDT, CDR2 YNNKQL (reference sequence). The CDR3 bases that were read are TGTGCCAGCAGCTTACAGGGGGGGAATTCGCCC. Its translation: CASSLQGGNSP. Given in full, the CDR3 is CASSLQGGNSPLYF.

This clone was counted ten times or more. Germline and genes: mouse. The read falls 3 residues short of the CDR3 end, and the missing part is taken from the germline J gene. V gene TRBV1 combines with J gene TRBJ1-6, with D unclear. TRBJ1-6 is an open reading frame whose function is uncertain. The CDR3 consists of 13 residues. V was trimmed by 1 base and J by 3 bases, leaving 1 base between them. CDR1 is NSQYPW, CDR2 LRSPGD, per germline (reference sequence). CDR3 DNA (partial): TGCACCTGCAGTGCAGTCTATAATTCGCCC. It specifies CTCSAVYNSP. The whole CDR3 protein is CTCSAVYNSPLYF.

This clone was counted a few times. Each gene name is a mouse one. The read comes to an end 4 residues before the CDR3 does, leaving the germline J gene to fill in the end. The genes are TRBV13-3 and TRBJ2-5; 8 bases match TRBD1. CDR1 and CDR2 from the germline V gene are NNHDY and SYVADS. There are 12 residues in the CDR3. The sequenced CDR3 bases are TGTGCCAGCAGAGGACAGGGAGAC. Its protein is CASRGQGD. The entire CDR3 sequence reads CASRGQGDTQYF.

A few counts support this clone. The gene names here belong to mouse. The read halts 4 residues ahead of the CDR3 end, with the missing end drawn from the germline J gene. This rearrangement joins TRBV5 to TRBJ1-1, with D possibly being TRBD1 (5 bases). Germline CDR1 LGHNA, CDR2 YNLKQL (reference sequence). CDR3 size: 14 residues. CDR3 bases read: TGTGCCAGCAGCCCCGGGACTGGGGGGGAA. This sequence encodes CASSPGTGGE. The CDR3 in its entirety is CASSPGTGGEEVFF.

This clone turned up a few times. The gene names here belong to mouse. The CDR3 is cut off 4 residues early in the read; its end comes from the germline J gene. The gene calls are TRBV31 and TRBJ2-3, with TRBD1 identical over 8 bases. The CDR3 extends over 15 amino acids. V was clipped by 1 base and J by 0 bases; unmatched bases: 3. From germline, CDR1 is GKSSPN and CDR2 SITVG. The CDR3 here is CAWSHRTGSAETLYF. CDR3 DNA (partial): TGTGCCTGGAGTCACAGGACAGGGAGTGCAGAA. The full variable domain, in which reference TRBV31 and TRBJ2-3 provide the parts outside the CDR3, is AQTIHQWPVAEIKAVGSPLSLGCTIKGKSSPNLYWYWQATGGTLQQLFYSITVGQVESVVQLNLSASRPKDDQFILSTEKLLLSHSGFYLCAWSHRTGSAETLYFGSGTRLTVL.

This clone was counted between two and nine times. Gene names are mouse gene names. Coverage ceases 4 residues before the CDR3 finishes, and the germline J gene fills in the end. The same CDR3 can be traced to other DNA sequences in this sample. The chain uses TRBV19 and TRBJ2-7; 10 positions match TRBD2. This CDR3 spans 14 amino acids. Germline V gene data show CDR1 as FNHDT and CDR2 as SITEND (reference sequence). J lost 3 bases, V lost 4 bases, and 4 bases had no gene match. The CDR3: CASSPRTGGYEQYF. Incomplete CDR3 DNA: TGTGCCAGCAGTCCCCGGACTGGGGGCTAT.

About this clone itself: Any gene name here is a mouse gene name. The observed sequence ends 4 residues before the CDR3 terminus, with the missing tail filled in from the germline J gene. Different DNA sequences within this sample yield the same CDR3. This chain links TRBV19 with TRBJ2-3; D remains unclear. The V and J ends lost 4 bases and 0 bases respectively, with 9 bases between them. Germline CDR1 and CDR2: FNHDT and SITEND (reference sequence). The length of the CDR3 is 14 residues. The sequenced part of the CDR3 DNA is TGTGCCAGCAGTGACAAATCTAGTGCAGAA. Protein product: CASSDKSSAE. The entire CDR3 sequence reads CASSDKSSAETLYF.

To note about this clone: Germline and genes: mouse. The read ends 4 residues before the CDR3 terminus; that terminus is restored from the germline J gene. J is TRBJ1-2 and V is TRBV12-1; D not resolved. This CDR3 has 13 amino acids. Germline V lookup: CDR1 SGHSN, CDR2 HYEKVE. V gave up 0 bases and J gave up 2 bases, with 6 bases separating them. This CDR3 reads CASSLSRNSDYTF. Incomplete CDR3 DNA: TGTGCCAGCTCTCTCAGCAGGAACTCC.

This clone has just a few counts. Genes and germline come from the mouse. The read terminates 4 residues ahead of where the CDR3 ends, so the germline J gene completes it. V gene TRBV19 combines with J gene TRBJ2-1, with D perhaps matching TRBD1 (8 bases). CDR3 size: 14 residues. The germline V gene encodes CDR1 FNHDT and CDR2 SITEND (reference sequence). With 5 bases removed from V and 5 bases from J, the gap between germline ends came to 14 bases. The CDR3 here is CASSPTGGHAEQFF. The CDR3 bases that were read are TGTGCCAGCAGCCCCACAGGGGGGCATGCT.

This clone was counted a few times. Gene names denote mouse genes. The read is 4 residues too short to cover the CDR3 end, so that end is filled in from the germline J gene. This chain links TRBV5 with TRBJ1-2, with D possibly being TRBD1 (6 bases). Trimming left V 2 bases short and J 3 bases short, with 7 bases between. There are 13 residues in the CDR3. CDR1 is LGHNA and CDR2 is YNLKQL in the germline V gene (reference sequence). The CDR3 bases that were read are TGTGCCAGCAGCCAACCAGGGGACTCC. Translated, it gives CASSQPGDS. The full CDR3 reads CASSQPGDSDYTF.

This clone was observed a few times. Genes and germline come from the mouse. The CDR3 end is not reached by the read, which stops 4 residues before it; the germline J gene fills it in. V and J are TRBV5 and TRBJ2-7; TRBD1 agrees at 7 bases. This CDR3 is 14 amino acids long. V trimming: 2 bases; J trimming: 2 bases; junction bases outside the gene matches: 3. The germline CDR1 and CDR2 sequences are LGHNA and YNLKQL (reference sequence). CDR3 sequence: CASSQPGQPYEQYF. CDR3 DNA, as far as it was read: TGTGCCAGCAGCCAACCGGGACAGCCCTAT.

This clone showed up many times. Gene names follow the mouse nomenclature. The missing CDR3 end, 4 residues past where the read stops, is filled in from the germline J gene. At the DNA level, this CDR3 is encoded by other sequences in the same sample as well. This chain links TRBV13-1 with TRBJ1-2, with 9 bases identical to TRBD1. Germline values: CDR1 NSHNY, CDR2 SYGAGN. This CDR3 is 13 amino acids long. V was clipped by 5 bases and J by 2 bases; unmatched bases: 1. Incomplete CDR3 DNA: TGTGCCAGCAGCGGGACAGGGAACTCC. Protein: CASSGTGNS. From start to end, the CDR3 is CASSGTGNSDYTF.

About this clone itself: The genes are named according to mouse. This CDR3 reads CASGTGDSPLYF. Incomplete CDR3 DNA: TGTGCCAGCGGGACAGGGGATTCGCCC. The chain combines TRBV13-2 with TRBJ1-6, with 8 bases aligning to TRBD1. The CDR3 end falls 3 residues outside the read, so it is completed with the germline J gene. TRBJ1-6 is an ORF, with its function uncertain. The V gene end was trimmed by 5 bases and the J gene end by 8 bases; junction bases not matched to a gene: 0. Germline V gene data show CDR1 as NNHNN and CDR2 as SYGAGS (reference sequence). The CDR3 is made up of 12 amino acids.

To note about this clone: The genes and germline here are from mouse. Sequencing ends 4 residues short of the CDR3 end; the germline J gene provides the rest. The chain has TRBV1 and TRBJ2-1, with TRBD1 matching over 10 bases. The length of the CDR3 is 16 residues. Germline V gene sequence: CDR1 NSQYPW, CDR2 LRSPGD (reference sequence). With V trimmed by 0 bases and J by 5 bases, 4 bases remained unmatched. The CDR3: CTCSADRTGGDAEQFF. The sequenced CDR3 bases are TGCACCTGCAGTGCAGATAGGACAGGGGGAGATGCT. Complete variable domain (other parts from reference TRBV1 and TRBJ2-1): VTLLEQNPRWRLVPRGQAVNLRCILKNSQYPWMSWYQQDLQKQLQWLFTLRSPGDKEVKSLPGADYLATRVTDTELRLQVANMSQGRTLYCTCSADRTGGDAEQFFGPGTRLTVL.

This clone has only a few counts. Any gene name here is a mouse gene name. Sequencing ends 4 residues short of the CDR3 end; the germline J gene provides the rest. The chain uses TRBV13-1 and TRBJ1-1; D not resolved. V was shortened by 2 bases and J by 3 bases, with 8 bases between the two germline ends. The CDR3 runs 13 residues. Per germline, CDR1 NSHNY and CDR2 SYGAGN. The sequenced CDR3 bases are TGTGCCAGCAGTGAAATGGTGGACACA. Translation gives CASSEMVDT. The entire CDR3 reads CASSEMVDTEVFF.

This clone was counted only a few times. Gene and germline names: mouse. The read halts 4 residues ahead of the CDR3 end, with the missing end drawn from the germline J gene. The V and J genes are TRBV5 and TRBJ2-7; 7 bases line up with TRBD2. The CDR3 contains 15 residues. CDR1 is LGHNA and CDR2 is YNLKQL in the germline V gene (reference sequence). The V segment lost 0 bases and the J segment 0 bases; nucleotides outside the gene matches: 2. CDR3 loop: CASSQEGGFSYEQYF. The CDR3 bases that were read are TGTGCCAGCAGCCAAGAGGGGGGGTTCTCCTAT.